These 12 T cell receptor beta chains share one sample of origin, sequenced in a study of T-cell memory formation after mild COVID-19. In TCRdb, the 5' RACE reads were re-called with MiXCR into one record per CDR3 protein. The data show nearly 200,000 distinct CDR3 sequences, approximately 20% seen once. The sample consisted of PBMCs or a T cell subset sorted from them (not recorded which). All receptors derive from an adult woman who had mild COVID-19 (a few samples of this study predate the infection). Cell type and time point are not known.

This chain uses TRBV10-3 with TRBJ1-1; D is undetermined. The V gene lost 0 bases and the J gene lost 4 bases, with 9 bases spanning the gap. The CDR3 sequence is 14 residues long. Germline lookup yields CDR1 ENHRY and CDR2 SYGVKD. CDR3 loop: CAISESASSTEAFF. DNA for the CDR3: TGTGCCATCAGTGAGTCGGCGTCATCCACTGAAGCTTTCTTT.

This clonotype was picked up a small number of times. The genes are TRBV11-2 and TRBJ1-6, with unresolved D. CDR1 is SGHAT, CDR2 FQNNGV, per germline. V lost 7 bases and J lost 5, with 12 bases in between. The length of the CDR3 is 14 residues. The CDR3 DNA is TGTGCCAGCACCTCAGGATTAAATAATTCACCCCTCCACTTT. It codes for CASTSGLNNSPLHF.

This clonotype was found a few times. CDR3 residues: CASSSHRGPGNQPQHF. The CDR3 bases are TGTGCCAGCAGCTCTCATCGGGGACCTGGCAATCAGCCCCAGCATTTT. V is TRBV11-2 and J is TRBJ1-5; tentative D call: TRBD1 (5 bases). This CDR3 is built from 16 residues. Per the germline V gene, CDR1 is SGHAT and CDR2 is FQNNGV. The germline V and J ends were trimmed by 4 bases and 2 bases, with 15 bases remaining between them.

Concerning this clonotype itself: An end of the junction does not agree with germline; a read error may underlie this. Here the CDR3 DNA reads TGTGCCAGCAGCCGAGGGTGGGGGCCACGTTACAATGATCAGTTCTTC. It is translated as CASSRGWGPRYNDQFF. This sequence joins TRBV3-1 and TRBJ2-1; D is perhaps TRBD1 (6 bases). CDR1 and CDR2 (germline): LGHDT, YNNKEL (reference sequence). The CDR3 length is 16 residues.

The rearrangement links TRBV7-2 to TRBJ2-3; 7 bases map to TRBD1. This CDR3 has 15 residues. Germline V gene sequence: CDR1 SGHTA, CDR2 FQGNSA. The ends lost 3 bases at V and 4 bases at J; junction bases unmatched: 7. CDR3 amino acids: CASSLRTGVADTQYF. The CDR3 DNA is TGTGCCAGCAGCTTGAGAACAGGGGTTGCAGATACGCAGTATTTT.

This chain connects TRBV29-1 to TRBJ2-1; TRBD2 aligns across 10 bases. Trimming took 7 bases from V and 2 from J; bases not matched to a gene: 5. Germline CDR1 reads SQVTM; CDR2 reads ANQGSEA. This CDR3 region has 14 residues. Here the CDR3 reads CSGTGTSAYNEQFF. The CDR3 region has the DNA TGCAGCGGAACCGGGACTAGCGCCTACAATGAGCAGTTCTTC.

The genes are TRBV7-2 and TRBJ2-5; D may be TRBD2 (6 bases). With 5 bases removed from V and 1 base from J, the gap between germline ends came to 14 bases. The germline V gene has CDR1 SGHTA and CDR2 FQGNSA. The CDR3 covers 15 residues. In nucleotides, the CDR3 is TGTGCCAGCAGCGAACCCGGGACTTTCCAAGAGACCCAGTACTTC. It codes for CASSEPGTFQETQYF.

This clonotype turned up a few times. The chain recombines TRBV15 with TRBJ2-4; TRBD1 might be the D (6 bases). CDR3 length: 16 residues. V shed 1 base and J shed 6 bases, with 16 bases lying between them. Germline-derived CDR1 and CDR2 are LNHNV and YYDKDF (reference sequence). The CDR3 here is CATSRALQGLGNIQYF. The DNA for the CDR3 is TGTGCCACCAGCAGAGCCCTCCAGGGGTTGGGAAACATTCAGTACTTC.

The V gene is TRBV21-1, the J gene TRBJ1-1; no DNA check was done on the table's D call, TRBD1. TRBV21-1 is a pseudogene. The CDR3 spans 13 residues. CDR3 protein: CASTPDSSPEAFF. The DNA for the CDR3 is TGTGCCAGCACCCCGGACAGTTCCCCTGAAGCTTTCTTT.

The chain carries TRBV4-1 and TRBJ1-2; D gene uncertain. This CDR3 comprises 13 residues. V was pared by 0 bases and J by 4 bases, with 6 bases between. From germline, CDR1 is MGHRA and CDR2 YSYEKL. The CDR3 nucleotides read TGCGCCAGCAGCCAAGATGCGCGCTATGGCTACACCTTC. It yields the protein CASSQDARYGYTF.

The chain links TRBV7-6 to TRBJ2-6; either TRBD1 or TRBD2 may fit D (5 bases each). The CDR3 contains 17 residues. V lost 6 bases and J lost 0, with 15 bases in between. In germline, CDR1 is SGHVS, CDR2 FNYEAQ. CDR3 coding DNA: TGTGCCAGCAGTCCCCGAGGGGACCCCTCTGGGGCCAACGTCCTGACTTTC. Protein sequence: CASSPRGDPSGANVLTF.

This clonotype was seen only a few times. The chain uses TRBV18 and TRBJ1-2; D is undetermined. Germline loops: CDR1 KGHSH, CDR2 LQKENI. V lost 5 bases to trimming and J lost 7 bases, with 20 bases between them. This CDR3 comprises 15 residues. In DNA, the CDR3 is TGTGCCAGCTCAACGAAACAGCTCTCTTTGGGTGGCTACACCTTC. It yields the protein CASSTKQLSLGGYTF.